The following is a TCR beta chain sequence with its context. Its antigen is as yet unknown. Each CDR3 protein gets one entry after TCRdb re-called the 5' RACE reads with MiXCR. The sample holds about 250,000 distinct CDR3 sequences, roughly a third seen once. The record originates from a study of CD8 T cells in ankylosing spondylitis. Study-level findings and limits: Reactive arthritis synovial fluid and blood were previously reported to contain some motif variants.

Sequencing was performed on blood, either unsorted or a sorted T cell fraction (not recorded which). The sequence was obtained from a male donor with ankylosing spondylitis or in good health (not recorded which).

In DNA form, the CDR3 reads TGTGCCAGCAGTCCCCCGGGCGCTGGTAGTCGAACTGAAGCTTTCTTT. Its translation: CASSPPGAGSRTEAFF. The chain recombines TRBV6-2 or TRBV6-3 with TRBJ1-1; no clear D gene. CDR3 length equals 16 residues. Germline loops: CDR1 MNHEY, CDR2 SVGEGT. Trimming stripped 5 bases from V and 5 bases from J, with 21 bases between.